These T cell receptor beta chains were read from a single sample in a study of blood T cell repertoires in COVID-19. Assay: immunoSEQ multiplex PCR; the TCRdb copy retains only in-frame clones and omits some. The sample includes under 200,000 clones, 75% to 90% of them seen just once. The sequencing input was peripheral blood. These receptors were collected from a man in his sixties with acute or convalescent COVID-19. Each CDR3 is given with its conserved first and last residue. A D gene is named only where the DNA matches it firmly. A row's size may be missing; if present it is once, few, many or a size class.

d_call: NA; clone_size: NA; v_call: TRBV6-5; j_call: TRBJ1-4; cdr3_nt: TGTGCCAGCAGTTACTCGGATGGGGGCCGGGGTGAAAAACTGTTTTTT; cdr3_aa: CASSYSDGGRGEKLFF
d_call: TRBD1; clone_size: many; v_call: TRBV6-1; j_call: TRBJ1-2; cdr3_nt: TGTGCCAGCAGTGACCAGGGGGGCTATGGCTACACCTTC; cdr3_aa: CASSDQGGYGYTF
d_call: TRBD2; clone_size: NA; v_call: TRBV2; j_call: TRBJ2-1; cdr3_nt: TGTGCCAGCAGTGAATCGCCTAGCGGGGGCTACAATGAGCAGTTCTTC; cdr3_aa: CASSESPSGGYNEQFF
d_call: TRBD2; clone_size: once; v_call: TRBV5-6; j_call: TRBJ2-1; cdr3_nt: TGTGCCAGCAGCTTATTAATTTTGGGGACTAGCACACACCTGCAGTTCTTC; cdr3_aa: CASSLLILGTSTHLQFF
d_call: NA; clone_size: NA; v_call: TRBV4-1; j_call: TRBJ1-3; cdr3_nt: TGCGCCAGCAGCCAAGGGAGTGACAGGACGAACTCTGGAAACACCATATATTTT; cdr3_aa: CASSQGSDRTNSGNTIYF
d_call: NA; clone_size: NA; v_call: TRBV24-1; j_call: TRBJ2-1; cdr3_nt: TGTGCCACCAGTGATTTGGCAGGGGCGTACAATGAGCAGTTCTTC; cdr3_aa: CATSDLAGAYNEQFF
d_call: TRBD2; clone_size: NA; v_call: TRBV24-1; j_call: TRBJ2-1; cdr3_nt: TGTGCCACCAGTGATGGTAGCGGGGGCTATAATGAGCAGTTCTTC; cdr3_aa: CATSDGSGGYNEQFF
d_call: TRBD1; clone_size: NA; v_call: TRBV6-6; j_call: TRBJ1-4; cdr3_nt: TGTGCCAGCAGCCCGCCACCAGGGACAGGGAATGAAAAACTGTTTTTT; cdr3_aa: CASSPPPGTGNEKLFF
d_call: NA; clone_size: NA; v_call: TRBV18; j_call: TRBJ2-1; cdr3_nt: TGTGCCAGCTCACCACCAAGCGGAGGCTACAATGAGCAGTTCTTC; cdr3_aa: CASSPPSGGYNEQFF
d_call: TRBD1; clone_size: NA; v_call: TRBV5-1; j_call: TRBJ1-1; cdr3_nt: TGCGCCAGCAGCGACAGGACAGGGTTGAACACTGAAGCTTTCTTT; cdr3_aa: CASSDRTGLNTEAFF
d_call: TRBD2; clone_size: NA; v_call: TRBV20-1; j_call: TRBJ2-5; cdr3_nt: TGCAGTGCTAGTACTAGCGGGGGCGCGGAGGTGACCCAGTACTTC; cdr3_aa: CSASTSGGAEVTQYF
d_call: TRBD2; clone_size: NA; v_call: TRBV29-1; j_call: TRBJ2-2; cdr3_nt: TGCAGCGTTGAGGTGGGGGAGCGGGGTCCCGGGGAGCTGTTTTTT; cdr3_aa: CSVEVGERGPGELFF
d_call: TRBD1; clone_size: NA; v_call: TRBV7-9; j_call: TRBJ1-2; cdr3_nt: TGTGCCAGCAGCTTAGCTCCGGGACAGGCTAACTATGGCTACACCTTC; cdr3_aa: CASSLAPGQANYGYTF
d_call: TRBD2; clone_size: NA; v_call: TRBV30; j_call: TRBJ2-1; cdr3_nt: TGTGCCTGGAGCGGGGGGGTCTATAAGGAGCAGTTCTTC; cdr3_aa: CAWSGGVYKEQFF
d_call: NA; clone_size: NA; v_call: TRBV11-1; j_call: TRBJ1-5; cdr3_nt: TGTGCCAGCAGCGACACTAGCAATCAGCCCCAGCATTTT; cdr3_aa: CASSDTSNQPQHF
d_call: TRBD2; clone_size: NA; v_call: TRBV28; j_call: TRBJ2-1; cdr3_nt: TGTGCCAGCAGTCCCCACACGGGAGGGAAAAATGAGCAGTTCTTC; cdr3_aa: CASSPHTGGKNEQFF
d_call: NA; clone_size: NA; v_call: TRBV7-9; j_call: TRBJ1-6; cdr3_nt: TGTGCCAGCAGCCCCGGGGGAGGGGCGGCGAATTCACCCCTCCACTTT; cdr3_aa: CASSPGGGAANSPLHF
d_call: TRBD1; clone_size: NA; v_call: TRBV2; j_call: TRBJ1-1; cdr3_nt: TGTGCCAGCAGCAACAGGGGGCCAGAAGCTTTCTTT; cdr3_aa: CASSNRGPEAFF
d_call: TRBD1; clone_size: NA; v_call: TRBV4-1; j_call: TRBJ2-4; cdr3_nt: TGCGCCAGCAGCCAGGCCCGGGACAGGGTGGGCAAAAACATTCAGTACTTC; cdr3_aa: CASSQARDRVGKNIQYF
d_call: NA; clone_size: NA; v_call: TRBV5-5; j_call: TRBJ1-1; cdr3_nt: TGTGCCTCGCGGGGGTTGTTGGGTACTGAAGCTTTCTTT; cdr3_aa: CASRGLLGTEAFF
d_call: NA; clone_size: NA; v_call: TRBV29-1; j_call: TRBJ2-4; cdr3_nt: TGCAGCGTTGCGAAGGGAGGAGGGGACATTCAGTACTTC; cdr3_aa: CSVAKGGGDIQYF
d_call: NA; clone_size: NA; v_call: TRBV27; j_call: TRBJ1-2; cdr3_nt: TGTCAGGGGCGCATCGATGGCTACACCTTC; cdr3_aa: CQGRIDGYTF
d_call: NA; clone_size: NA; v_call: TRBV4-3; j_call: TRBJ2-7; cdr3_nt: TGCGCCAGCAGCCAAGAAACAACGACCTACGAGCAGTACTTC; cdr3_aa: CASSQETTTYEQYF
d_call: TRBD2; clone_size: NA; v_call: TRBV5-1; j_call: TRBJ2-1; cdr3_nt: TGCGCCAGCAGCTTGGGGACTAGCGAATACAATGAGCAGTTCTTC; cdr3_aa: CASSLGTSEYNEQFF
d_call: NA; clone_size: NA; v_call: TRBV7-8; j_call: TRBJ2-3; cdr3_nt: TGTGCCAGCAGCTTAGAGCGGTCGAGGACGCAGTATTTT; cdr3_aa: CASSLERSRTQYF
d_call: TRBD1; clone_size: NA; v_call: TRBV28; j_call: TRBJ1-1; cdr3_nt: TGTGCCAGCAGTTTACCTACGCGTGAGGGGGCGGGCACTGAAGCTTTCTTT; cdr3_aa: CASSLPTREGAGTEAFF
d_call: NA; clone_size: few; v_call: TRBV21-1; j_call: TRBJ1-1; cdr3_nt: TGTGCCAGCAGCTATGGGGCAGAAACCGAAGCTTTCTTT; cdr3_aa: CASSYGAETEAFF
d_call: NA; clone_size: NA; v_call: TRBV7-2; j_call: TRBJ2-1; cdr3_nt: TGTGCCAGCAGCTTAGCTCGCTACTACAATGAGCAGTTCTTC; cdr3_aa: CASSLARYYNEQFF
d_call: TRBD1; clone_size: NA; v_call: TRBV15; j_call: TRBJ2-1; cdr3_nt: TGTGCCACCAGCGCCGACAGGGACCTTTACAATGAGCAGTTCTTC; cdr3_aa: CATSADRDLYNEQFF
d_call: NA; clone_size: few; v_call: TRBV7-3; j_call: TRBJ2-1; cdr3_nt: TGTGCCAGCAGCTTGCGAGGGGGGGCCAATGAGCAGTTCTTC; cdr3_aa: CASSLRGGANEQFF
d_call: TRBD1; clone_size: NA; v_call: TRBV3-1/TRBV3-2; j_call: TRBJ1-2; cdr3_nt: TGTGCCAGCAGCCAACTCCAGGGGGCTGGCTACACCTTC; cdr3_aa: CASSQLQGAGYTF
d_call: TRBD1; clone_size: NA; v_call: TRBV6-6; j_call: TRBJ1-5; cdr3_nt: TGTGCCAGCGCACTAGGGACAGTCCTTAATCAGCCCCAGCATTTT; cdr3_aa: CASALGTVLNQPQHF
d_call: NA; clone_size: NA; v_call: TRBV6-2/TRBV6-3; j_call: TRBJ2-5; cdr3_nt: TGTGCCAGCAGTTTAATGATAGGGGCACAAGAGACCCAGTACTTC; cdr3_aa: CASSLMIGAQETQYF
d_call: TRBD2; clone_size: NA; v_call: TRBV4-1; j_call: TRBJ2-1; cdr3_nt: TGCGCCAGCAGCCAAGAACGGGAGGTCAACAATGAGCAGTTCTTC; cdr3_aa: CASSQEREVNNEQFF
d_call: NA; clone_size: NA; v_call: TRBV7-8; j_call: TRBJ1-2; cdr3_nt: TGTGCCAGCAGCTTAGGAGGGTATGGCTACACCTTC; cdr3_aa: CASSLGGYGYTF
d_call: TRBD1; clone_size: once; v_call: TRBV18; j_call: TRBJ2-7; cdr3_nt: TGTGCCAGCTCACTAGGACAGGGTGGCTACGAGCAGTACTTC; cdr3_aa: CASSLGQGGYEQYF
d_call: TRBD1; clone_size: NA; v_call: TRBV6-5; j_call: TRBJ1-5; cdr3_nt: TGTGCCAGCAGGGACAGGGTGAACCAGCCCCAGCATTTT; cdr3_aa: CASRDRVNQPQHF
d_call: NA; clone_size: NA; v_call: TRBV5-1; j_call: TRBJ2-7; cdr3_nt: TGCGCCAGCAGCTTGAGCAGGGGGGCGACAGCTTCCTACGAGCAGTACTTC; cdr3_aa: CASSLSRGATASYEQYF
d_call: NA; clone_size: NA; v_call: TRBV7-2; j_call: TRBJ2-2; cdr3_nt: TGTGCCAGCAGCTTGGTCGGGTCCCGGAACACCGGGGAGCTGTTTTTT; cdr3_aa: CASSLVGSRNTGELFF
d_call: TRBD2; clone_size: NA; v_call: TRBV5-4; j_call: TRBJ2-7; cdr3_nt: TGTGCCAGCAGCCGCGCGGGCGGGGGGGTCCACGAGCAGTACTTC; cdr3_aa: CASSRAGGGVHEQYF
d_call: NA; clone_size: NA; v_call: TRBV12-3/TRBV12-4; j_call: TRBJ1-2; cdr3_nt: TGTGCCAGCACCACGACAGGCGCCGGCTACACCTTC; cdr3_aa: CASTTTGAGYTF
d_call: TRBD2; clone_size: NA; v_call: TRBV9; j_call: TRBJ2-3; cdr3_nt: TGTGCCAGCAGCGGGATACGGACTAGCGGAAGCACAGATACGCAGTATTTT; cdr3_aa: CASSGIRTSGSTDTQYF
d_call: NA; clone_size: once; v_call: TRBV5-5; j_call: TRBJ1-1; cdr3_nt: TGTGCCAGCAGCTTGCCGTCCATAGTAAGGGGCACTGAAGCTTTCTTT; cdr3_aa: CASSLPSIVRGTEAFF
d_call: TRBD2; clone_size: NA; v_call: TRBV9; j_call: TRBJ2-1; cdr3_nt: TGTGCCAGCAGCGTATTAGCGGGGACCTACAATGAGCAGTTCTTC; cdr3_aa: CASSVLAGTYNEQFF
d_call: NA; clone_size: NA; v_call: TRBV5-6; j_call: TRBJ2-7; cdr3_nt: TGTGCCAGCAGCTTGGCGGCTAGCACCCACGAGCAGTACTTC; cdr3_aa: CASSLAASTHEQYF
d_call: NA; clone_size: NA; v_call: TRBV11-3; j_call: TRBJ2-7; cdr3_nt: TGTGCCAGCAGCTTAGAGTATCGCCCCGGGATATACGAGCAGTACTTC; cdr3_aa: CASSLEYRPGIYEQYF
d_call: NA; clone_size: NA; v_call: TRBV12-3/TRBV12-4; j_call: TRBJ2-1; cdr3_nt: TGTGCCAGCAGCCCAGCCTACAATGAGCAGTTCTTC; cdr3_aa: CASSPAYNEQFF
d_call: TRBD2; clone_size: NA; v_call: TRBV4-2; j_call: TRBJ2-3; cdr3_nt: TGTGCCAGCAGCCAAGGTCTTAGAGGCGGGGGGGGCTTAACAGATACGCAGTATTTT; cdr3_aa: CASSQGLRGGGGLTDTQYF
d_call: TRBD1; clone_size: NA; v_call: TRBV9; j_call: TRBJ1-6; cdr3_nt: TGTGCCAGCAGCCCCCGGGACAGGGGGGGGTATAATTCACCCCTCCACTTT; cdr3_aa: CASSPRDRGGYNSPLHF
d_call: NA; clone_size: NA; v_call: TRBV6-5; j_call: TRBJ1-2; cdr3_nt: TGTGCCAGCAGATTCCGGGGGGCAGGTATCGGCTACACCTTC; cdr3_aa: CASRFRGAGIGYTF
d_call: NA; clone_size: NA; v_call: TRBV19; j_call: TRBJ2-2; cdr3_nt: TGTGCCAGTAGCAGTTATGGGGAGCTGTTTTTT; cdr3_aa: CASSSYGELFF
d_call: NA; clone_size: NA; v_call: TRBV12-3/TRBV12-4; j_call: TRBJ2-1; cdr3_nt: TGTGCCAGCAGTTTTCCTTTCAATGAGCAGTTCTTC; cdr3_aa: CASSFPFNEQFF
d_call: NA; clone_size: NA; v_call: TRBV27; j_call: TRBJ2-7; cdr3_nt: TGTGCCAGCAGTTACGGGGGGCCGAGCTCCTACGAGCAGTACTTC; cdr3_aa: CASSYGGPSSYEQYF